This T cell receptor (beta chain) was captured in a study of CD8+ T cells in alopecia areata. CDR3 size: 15 residues. V lost 0 bases to trimming and J lost 6 bases, with 15 bases between them. Germline V gene lookup returns CDR1 MNHEY and CDR2 SVGAGI. Extraction of RNA preceded its reverse transcription into cDNA, which served as the sequencing template. Clones were read by immunoSEQ multiplex PCR, and TCRdb kept only the in-frame ones, dropping some. The sample consists of about 110,000 clones, 55% to 70% of them appearing once. Source material: NKG2D-low CD8+ T cells sorted from blood. This chain connects TRBV6-5 to TRBJ2-7, with D unclear. The source is a human donor with alopecia areata. CDR3 in amino acids: CASSYSSLGISEQYF. As DNA, the CDR3 is TGTGCCAGCAGTTACTCTAGCTTGGGGATAAGCGAGCAGTACTTC.